This T cell receptor (beta chain) comes out of a study of human T cells and chemical hapten exposure. Study in general: The study sensitized with 2% DPC on a roughly 2 cm by roughly 2 cm patch of upper inner arm skin.

TCRdb ran MiXCR on the RACE reads and lists one entry per CDR3 protein. This sample yields approximately 75,000 distinct CDR3 sequences, of which over 6.5% are seen a single time; 3% to 4.5% belongs to the top ten. This clonotype was counted at least ten times. Documented time point: patch test 2, 6 weeks after DPC sensitization. This sample's treatment: therapeutic diphenylcyclopropenone sensitization with weekly scalp DPC. The source of this sequence is a woman in her forties or fifties with alopecia areata. Some clones in this sample may be carry-over from other donors' samples. The material sequenced was whole blood, taken in connection with sensitization to the hapten diphenylcyclopropenone (DPC).

DNA of the CDR3: TGTGCCAGCACGGAGGGGAGGTCCACTGAAGCTTTCTTT. It specifies CASTEGRSTEAFF. The V gene is TRBV2, the J gene TRBJ1-1, with D maybe TRBD1 (5 bases). Germline assignment: CDR1 SNHLY and CDR2 FYNNEI. The CDR3 consists of 13 residues. V shed 7 bases and J shed 4 bases, with 13 bases lying between them.